The 13 T cell receptor beta chains below all came from one sample that was sequenced in a study of blood T cell repertoires in COVID-19 (dated by TCRdb to the early 2020s). The method behind the library was the immunoSEQ multiplex PCR assay. The table was pulled from immuneACCESS by TCRdb, which kept in-frame rearrangements only. Such tables lose some clones; where checked, under half of the loss comes from unresolved V genes, and the rest has no known cause. The sample table contains about 51,000 clones; only one count was recorded for approximately 90% of them. 2.5% to 3.5% of the sample lies in the top ten. Sequences were obtained from peripheral blood. The receptors come from a man aged 45-60 years with acute or convalescent COVID-19.

This clone was counted once. This same CDR3 is encoded by further DNA sequences in the sample. The chain carries TRBV7-2 and TRBJ2-1, with 9 bases aligning to TRBD2. The CDR3 runs 15 residues. V trimming: 3 bases; J trimming: 4 bases; junction bases outside the gene matches: 4. The germline V gene encodes CDR1 SGHTA and CDR2 FQGNSA. This CDR3 reads CASSLERGDYNEQFF. CDR3 sequence (DNA): TGTGCCAGCAGCTTGGAGCGGGGGGATTACAATGAGCAGTTCTTC.

CDR3 residues: CASSLVGTADSYEQYF. Here the CDR3 DNA reads TGTGCCAGCAGCTTAGTTGGGACAGCCGACTCCTACGAGCAGTACTTC. The J gene is TRBJ2-7, the V gene TRBV7-2; 7 bases are a match to TRBD1. Germline CDR1 is SGHTA and CDR2 is FQGNSA. V was clipped by 1 base and J by 0 bases; unmatched bases: 6. The CDR3 is made up of 16 amino acids.

V and J are TRBV4-1 and TRBJ2-7; 7 bases line up with TRBD1. Germline V gene data show CDR1 as MGHRA and CDR2 as YSYEKL. The CDR3 covers 20 residues. V was clipped by 0 bases and J by 2 bases; unmatched bases: 19. CDR3 nucleotide sequence: TGCGCCAGCAGCCAAGAGGGACACGGACTTCCTGACAGGGTCCCCTACGAGCAGTACTTC. Translating gives CASSQEGHGLPDRVPYEQYF.

This clone came up a few times. The V and J genes are TRBV14 and TRBJ1-1; D may be TRBD1 (6 bases). The CDR3 sequence is 14 residues long. Germline V lookup: CDR1 SGHDN, CDR2 FVKESK. V lost 3 bases and J 4 bases, leaving 12 bases between the germline ends. CDR3 amino acids: CASSQAGASTEAFF. The CDR3, as DNA: TGTGCCAGCAGCCAGGCAGGGGCGAGCACTGAAGCTTTCTTT.

The CDR3 reads CASSPLGHVNSPLHF. The CDR3 DNA sequence: TGTGCCAGCTCACCCCTCGGACATGTTAATTCACCCCTCCACTTT. V and J are TRBV18 and TRBJ1-6; weak D call: TRBD1 (5 bases). V dropped 3 bases and J dropped 6 bases, with 12 bases sitting between them. This CDR3 spans 15 amino acids. CDR1 and CDR2 from the germline V gene are KGHSH and LQKENI.

The chain links TRBV5-1 to TRBJ2-1, with 11 bases identical to TRBD1. Germline V lookup: CDR1 SGHRS, CDR2 YFSETQ. V lost 2 bases, J lost 8 bases, and 6 bases stayed unmatched. CDR3 length: 15 residues. The CDR3 DNA follows: TGCGCCAGCAGCTTTTCCGGACAGGGGGCATATGAGCAGTTCTTC. Its translation is CASSFSGQGAYEQFF.

The J gene is TRBJ1-1, the V gene TRBV30; D is possibly TRBD1 (5 bases). The germline CDR1 and CDR2 sequences are GTSNPN and SVGIG (reference sequence). This CDR3 region has 14 residues. V was trimmed by 4 bases and J by 0 bases, leaving 12 bases between them. CDR3 coding DNA: TGTGCCTGGAAGGGGTCAGGAATGAACACTGAAGCTTTCTTT. Translation gives CAWKGSGMNTEAFF.

This clone has only a few counts. The chain recombines TRBV7-3 with TRBJ2-2; D uncertain. The CDR3 sequence is 13 residues long. Deletions cut 5 bases from V and 3 bases from J, with 7 bases between. CDR1 and CDR2 (germline): SGHTA, FQGTGA. The CDR3 DNA reads as TGTGCCAGCAGCGTACTGGACACCGGGGAGCTGTTTTTT. Protein product: CASSVLDTGELFF.

This chain links TRBV3-1 (or the pseudogene TRBV3-2) with TRBJ2-3; 8 bases line up with TRBD2. The germline V gene encodes CDR1 LGHDT and CDR2 YNNKEL (reference sequence). Losses at the gene ends were 0 bases for V and 7 bases for J; bases not matched to a gene: 12. There are 17 residues in the CDR3. CDR3 protein: CASSQDHPGGGLNTQYF. The CDR3 region has the DNA TGTGCCAGCAGCCAAGATCACCCCGGCGGGGGGTTAAATACGCAGTATTTT.

This clone was counted between two and nine times. The chain employs TRBV4-1 and TRBJ1-1; D might be TRBD1 (5 bases). The CDR3 runs 13 residues. V was clipped by 6 bases and J by 4 bases, with 12 bases between them. The germline V gene has CDR1 MGHRA and CDR2 YSYEKL. For the CDR3, the DNA is TGCGCCAGCAGACCCATCGGGGGCACTGAAGCTTTCTTT. This codes for CASRPIGGTEAFF.

The chain employs TRBV2 and TRBJ2-7; 8 bases line up with TRBD1. The CDR3 spans 14 residues. V shed 9 bases, J shed 0 bases, and the junction held 7 bases outside the gene matches. The germline gives CDR1 SNHLY, CDR2 FYNNEI. DNA of the CDR3: TGTGCCAGTCTAGATACAGGGGGCTCCTACGAGCAGTACTTC. As protein: CASLDTGGSYEQYF. The full variable domain, rest sourced from reference TRBV2 and TRBJ2-7, is EPEVTQTPSHQVTQMGQEVILRCVPISNHLYFYWYRQILGQKVEFLVSFYNNEISEKSEIFDDQFSVERPDGSNFTLKIRSTKLEDSAMYFCASLDTGGSYEQYFGPGTRLTVT.

The chain combines TRBV24-1 with TRBJ2-3; tentative D call: TRBD2 (6 bases). V dropped 0 bases and J dropped 1 base, with 16 bases sitting between them. Germline CDR1 and CDR2: KGHDR and SFDVKD. The CDR3 loop spans 18 amino acids. The CDR3 DNA follows: TGTGCCACCAGTGATTTGGGGGTTGGGGGGTCCGGCACAGATACGCAGTATTTT. As protein: CATSDLGVGGSGTDTQYF.

The CDR3 sequence: CAWSVRSTSGLQPQHF. The CDR3 region has the DNA TGTGCCTGGAGTGTACGTTCTACTTCAGGCCTTCAGCCCCAGCATTTT. This sequence joins TRBV30 and TRBJ1-5; D gene uncertain. CDR1 is GTSNPN, CDR2 SVGIG, per germline (reference sequence). V lost 0 bases and J lost 6, with 18 bases in between. CDR3 length equals 16 residues.